Sequencing of this T cell receptor beta chain was carried out in a study of Ad26.COV2.S vaccination and SARS-CoV-2 variants. Described treatment: 19 received Ad26.COV2.S at low or high dose, single or two shots; five or six received placebo; per-sample allocation not given. Collection of samples fell on day 63 after the first vaccine or placebo injection. Expressing Wuhan-strain SARS-CoV-2 spike, an Ad26 vector served as the vaccine. This CDR3 spans 17 amino acids. From germline, CDR1 is SGHTA and CDR2 FQGNSA. Germline trimming cut 0 bases from V and 3 bases from J; bases unmatched to any gene: 5. Repertoires were generated with immunoSEQ multiplex PCR, while TCRdb's copy carries only in-frame clones and drops some. The sample lists about 440,000 clones; around 88% were seen once.

The V call is TRBV7-2, the J call TRBJ2-2, with 9 bases fitting TRBD2. The receptor's source is a person aged 18 to 65 who received the Ad26.COV2.S COVID-19 vaccine or a placebo. The sequenced sample was peripheral blood, obtained in a trial of Ad26.COV2.S vaccine versus placebo. The CDR3 DNA reads as TGTGCCAGCAGCTTAGCGTTGAGACTAGCGGACACCGGGGAGCTGTTTTTT. It codes for CASSLALRLADTGELFF.